The next 6 T cell receptor beta chains were all read from a single sample in a study of cytomegalovirus exposure and HLA in healthy donors. The study ran its PCR with 60 Vbeta and 13 Jbeta primers. Assay: immunoSEQ multiplex PCR; the TCRdb copy retains only in-frame clones and omits some. The sample data list 100,000 to 150,000 clones. The sequenced material came from PBMCs. The receptor set was obtained from a man younger than 35 in good health and CMV-seronegative.

The chain carries TRBV28 and TRBJ1-3; D is possibly TRBD1 (5 bases). V was clipped by 8 bases and J by 0 bases, with 17 bases between them. This CDR3 has 16 amino acids. Germline V CDR1 and CDR2: MDHEN, SYDVKM. The CDR3 bases are TGTGCCAGCGGGGCGGCCGAGGTCGTCTCTGGAAACACCATATATTTT. Amino acid sequence: CASGAAEVVSGNTIYF.

The genes are TRBV12-5 and TRBJ2-1; 8 positions match TRBD1. This CDR3 is 17 amino acids long. The germline CDR1 and CDR2 sequences are LGHNT and FRNRAP. V was pared by 6 bases and J by 1 base, with 11 bases of the junction left unmatched. CDR3 bases: TGTGCTAGTGGGCCCCAGGGGGCTGAGAGGTCCTACAATGAGCAGTTCTTC. It yields the protein CASGPQGAERSYNEQFF.

CDR3 sequence: CASSLSGHQPQHF. The DNA of the CDR3 is TGTGCCAGCAGCTTGTCAGGGCATCAGCCCCAGCATTTT. The chain has TRBV5-5 and TRBJ1-5, with TRBD1 as a possible D gene (5 bases). This CDR3 has 13 amino acids. Germline V gene sequence: CDR1 SGHKS, CDR2 YYEKEE (reference sequence). Trimming removed 1 base from V and 5 bases from J, with 7 bases in between.

The rearrangement links TRBV6-1 to TRBJ2-5; possibly TRBD2 for D (5 bases). CDR1 and CDR2 from the germline V gene are MNHNS and SASEGT. The CDR3 sequence is 14 residues long. V was trimmed by 3 bases and J by 1 base, leaving 9 bases between them. The DNA for the CDR3 is TGTGCCAGCAGTGATTTAGCGCGCCAAGAGACCCAGTACTTC. The encoded protein is CASSDLARQETQYF.

The chain links TRBV27 to TRBJ2-1; TRBD2 matches at 8 bases. This CDR3 comprises 15 residues. Germline V lookup: CDR1 MNHEY, CDR2 SMNVEV (reference sequence). The trim removed 5 bases at V and 3 bases at J, leaving 6 bases unmatched. For the CDR3, the DNA is TGTGCCAGCAGTGCCGGCCTAGCGGGCTACAATGAGCAGTTCTTC. Amino acids: CASSAGLAGYNEQFF.

This chain joins TRBV5-6 and TRBJ2-5; 9 bases are a match to TRBD1. Gene TRBJ2-7 matches the end of the DNA better, so the J call may be wrong. Germline V gene lookup returns CDR1 SGHDT and CDR2 YYEEEE. CDR3 length: 14 residues. The DNA of the CDR3 is TGTGCCAGCAGCCTGGGACAGGGATACTACGAGCAGTACTTC. It translates to CASSLGQGYYEQYF.